This T cell receptor beta chain came from a study of blood T cell repertoires in COVID-19. Study in general: In each case, the material was cDNA or gDNA derived from T cells, B-cell-depleted T cells, or PBMCs.

Original methodology: Reference gene primers were amplified, and this amplification served to estimate nucleated cell counts. Sequencing used immunoSEQ multiplex PCR; TCRdb keeps in-frame clones, though not all of them. V, J and clone size are taken as reported in that table, and D and trimming were inferred from the DNA itself. This table holds hundreds of thousands of clones, approximately 88% found once. Seattle patients were enrolled while actively infected and followed longitudinally. The V segment lost 5 bases and the J segment 7 bases; nucleotides outside the gene matches: 6. Per germline, CDR1 ENHRY and CDR2 SYGVKD. This CDR3 has 13 amino acids.

This sequence joins TRBV10-3 and TRBJ2-7; 9 nucleotides align to TRBD1. The sequence derives from a woman aged 25 to 39 with COVID-19, enrolled during active disease. Sequenced sample: peripheral blood. The CDR3 DNA reads TGTGCCATCAGTACAGGGGGCCGGGGTGAGCAGTACTTC. Protein sequence: CAISTGGRGEQYF.